This T cell receptor (beta chain) was sequenced during a study of T-cell reconstitution after alpha-beta-depleted transplantation in children. CDR3 length: 12 residues. Germline lookup yields CDR1 MNHNY and CDR2 SVGAGI (reference sequence). The V end lost 6 bases, the J end lost 0 bases, and 6 bases lay between the germline ends. This clonotype was found a few times. Its target is unknown. Findings and caveats of the study: At one year after transplant, newly produced T cells mostly accounted for T-cell counts and diversity.

Unique molecular identifiers featured in how the TCRbeta library was prepared. TCRdb ran MiXCR on the PCR reads and lists one entry per CDR3 protein. Of 600,000 to 700,000 distinct CDR3 sequences in the sample, around 13% were seen once. The chain combines TRBV6-6 with TRBJ2-7; no clear D. Sequences were derived from PBMCs, sampled before TCRalphabeta/CD19-depleted stem cell transplant. The source of this sequence is a girl aged 2-10 years with congenital amegakaryocytic thrombocytopenia, due to receive a stem cell transplant. CDR3 sequence: CASRGFSYEQYF. The CDR3 DNA follows: TGTGCCAGCAGGGGGTTCTCCTACGAGCAGTACTTC.